This TCR beta chain emerged from a study of T cells expressing NK-cell markers. About the study: There were seven HCMV-seropositive donors and one seronegative donor among the eight sequenced.

Whole-study findings and limits: In a handful of donors, these clonotypes also led the CD3+CD56-NKG2C+ fraction.

Comments on this clonotype: Its antigen is still unknown.

The CDR3 sequence is 14 residues long. Germline assignment: CDR1 LGHNA and CDR2 YSLEER. Following a re-call of the 5' RACE reads, TCRdb has one entry per CDR3 protein and lacks DNA. The sample has around 260,000 distinct CDR3 sequences, and its top ten clones hold about 4.2%. The TCR sequence derives from a woman aged 18 to 69 in good health. Sequences were obtained from blood T cells: a sorted CD56 or NKG2C T cell subset, CD4+ or CD8+ T cells, or bulk PBMC T cells (not recorded which). V usage is TRBV4-3 and J usage is TRBJ2-3. CDR3 loop: CASSQDTYTDTQYF.